The entry below describes one TCR beta chain. The entry originates in a study of Graves' ophthalmopathy and Graves' hyperthyroidism. CDR1 and CDR2 from the germline V gene are ENHRY and SYGVKD. The V gene lost 4 bases and the J gene lost 3 bases, with 13 bases spanning the gap. The CDR3 totals 14 residues. For repertoire sequencing, the TCR beta CDR3 regions were amplified from RNA transcripts. First-round RT-PCR used HTBI primers; second-round multiplex PCR followed. TCRdb ran MiXCR on the multiplex PCR reads and lists one entry per CDR3 protein. The sample includes about 700,000 distinct CDR3 sequences, 40% of them seen just once.

The V and J genes are TRBV10-3 and TRBJ2-7; D is perhaps TRBD1 (5 bases). Sequenced input: peripheral blood. This TCR was recovered from an adult man with Graves' ophthalmopathy. The CDR3 nucleotides read TGTGCCATCAGTGGCCTAGGGGCGAGCTACGAGCAGTACTTC. This translates into CAISGLGASYEQYF.